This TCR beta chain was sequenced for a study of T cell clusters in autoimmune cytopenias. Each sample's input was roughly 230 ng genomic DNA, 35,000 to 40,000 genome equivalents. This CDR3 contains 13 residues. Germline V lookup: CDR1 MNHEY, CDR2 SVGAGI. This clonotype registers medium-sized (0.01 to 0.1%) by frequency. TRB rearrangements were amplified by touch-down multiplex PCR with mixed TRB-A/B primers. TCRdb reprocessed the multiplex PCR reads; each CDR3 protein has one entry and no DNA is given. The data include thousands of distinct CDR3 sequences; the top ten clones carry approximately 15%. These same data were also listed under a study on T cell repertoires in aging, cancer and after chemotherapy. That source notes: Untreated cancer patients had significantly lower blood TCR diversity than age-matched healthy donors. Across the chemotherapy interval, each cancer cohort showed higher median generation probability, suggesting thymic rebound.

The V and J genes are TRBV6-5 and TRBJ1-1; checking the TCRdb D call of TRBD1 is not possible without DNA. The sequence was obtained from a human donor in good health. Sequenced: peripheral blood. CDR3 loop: CASSSPTGEEAFF.